Presented here are 8 T cell receptor beta chains from one specimen sequenced in a study of blood T cell repertoires in COVID-19. TCRdb keeps only in-frame clones here, not all; method: immunoSEQ multiplex PCR. The sample has roughly 250,000 clones, 88% seen once. The sequenced material came from peripheral blood. These receptors originate from a woman aged 40 to 50 who had recovered from COVID-19.

The genes are TRBV19 and TRBJ1-2, with a tentative D call TRBD1 (6 bases). The CDR3 length is 13 residues. V was shortened by 7 bases and J by 4 bases, with 13 bases between the two germline ends. Germline V CDR1 and CDR2: LNHDA, SQIVND (reference sequence). In nucleotides, the CDR3 is TGTGCCAGTATAGGGGGACGGCCCTATGGCTACACCTTC. Amino acid sequence: CASIGGRPYGYTF.

The V call is TRBV3-1 (or the pseudogene TRBV3-2), the J call TRBJ2-5, with D perhaps TRBD2 (6 bases). This CDR3 contains 13 residues. Germline CDR1 and CDR2: LGHDT and YNNKEL (reference sequence). The V end was cut by 3 bases, the J end by 5 bases, with 10 bases between. CDR3 DNA: TGTGCCAGCAGCCAGACTAGTCGGGAGACCCAGTACTTC. Residues: CASSQTSRETQYF.

The genes are TRBV15 and TRBJ2-6; D gene unclear. Germline V lookup: CDR1 LNHNV, CDR2 YYDKDF (reference sequence). Trimming took 1 base from V and 4 from J, leaving 8 bases between them. CDR3 length equals 15 residues. CDR3 residues: CATSRGGTGANVLTF. CDR3 nucleotides: TGTGCCACCAGCAGAGGAGGCACCGGGGCCAACGTCCTGACTTTC. The complete variable domain, with remaining parts taken from reference TRBV15 and TRBJ2-6, reads DAMVIQNPRYQVTQFGKPVTLSCSQTLNHNVMYWYQQKSSQAPKLLFHYYDKDFNNEADTPDNFQSRRPNTSFCFLDIRSPGLGDTAMYLCATSRGGTGANVLTFGAGSRLTVL.

This chain joins TRBV7-3 and TRBJ1-4, with 7 bases matching TRBD1. This CDR3 comprises 14 residues. J was trimmed by 5 bases and V by 5 bases; bases with no gene match: 5. Germline-derived CDR1 and CDR2 are SGHTA and FQGTGA. In nucleotides, the CDR3 is TGTGCCAGCAGCCGGACAGGTGGCAATGAAAAACTGTTTTTT. This translates into CASSRTGGNEKLFF.

This chain connects TRBV27 to TRBJ2-7; TRBD1 aligns across 10 bases. The V gene's germline CDR1 is MNHEY and CDR2 SMNVEV (reference sequence). Trimming at V came to 3 bases and at J to 4 bases, leaving 3 bases not matched to a gene. CDR3 length equals 14 residues. CDR3 DNA: TGTGCCAGCAGTTTCGACAGGGGGCGTTACGAGCAGTACTTC. This codes for CASSFDRGRYEQYF.

CDR3 in amino acids: CASSQPGLPRYNEQFF. The DNA of the CDR3 is TGTGCCAGCAGTCAACCGGGACTACCTCGCTACAATGAGCAGTTCTTC. V usage is TRBV6-6 and J usage is TRBJ2-1, with TRBD2 identical over 7 bases. Germline V gene sequence: CDR1 MNHNY, CDR2 SVGAGI (reference sequence). V was pared by 5 bases and J by 3 bases, with 10 bases of the junction left unmatched. This CDR3 spans 16 amino acids.

The chain recombines TRBV5-1 with TRBJ2-2, with a weak D call TRBD2 (6 bases). Trimming shortened V by 1 base and J by 4 bases, and 20 bases separated the two germline ends. Germline CDR1 and CDR2: SGHRS and YFSETQ. This CDR3 contains 18 residues. The CDR3 sequence: CASSLSTLGREVTGELFF. As DNA, the CDR3 is TGCGCCAGCAGCTTGAGTACTTTGGGCAGGGAGGTCACCGGGGAGCTGTTTTTT.

The rearrangement links TRBV6-6 to TRBJ2-7; D might be TRBD2 (8 bases). V was pared by 10 bases and J by 4 bases, with 17 bases between. The V gene's germline CDR1 is MNHNY and CDR2 SVGAGI (reference sequence). The CDR3 runs to 13 residues. CDR3 amino acids: CATRDSGGYEQYF. The DNA of the CDR3 is TGTGCCACCCGGGACAGCGGGGGTTACGAGCAGTACTTC.